The 26 T cell receptor beta chains in this list originate from one sample, sequenced in a study of blood T cell repertoires in COVID-19. Assay used: immunoSEQ multiplex PCR; TCRdb lists only in-frame clones, some missing. The sample has 76,000 or so clones, roughly nine tenths seen once. What was sequenced was peripheral blood. These receptors originate from a young man with acute or convalescent COVID-19.

The rearrangement links TRBV11-2 to TRBJ1-5; TRBD1 matches at 10 bases. This CDR3 has 16 amino acids. V lost 1 base and J lost 2; bases outside the gene matches: 2. From germline, CDR1 is SGHAT and CDR2 FQNNGV. CDR3 DNA sequence: TGTGCCAGCAGCTTAGGACAGGGGGCGGGCAATCAGCCCCAGCATTTT. Translation gives CASSLGQGAGNQPQHF.

The V and J genes are TRBV27 and TRBJ2-3; D is unresolved. This CDR3 contains 11 residues. Germline V gene data show CDR1 as MNHEY and CDR2 as SMNVEV (reference sequence). Deletions cut 8 bases from V and 6 bases from J, with 9 bases between. CDR3 residues: CASRVTDTQYF. In DNA, the CDR3 is TGTGCCAGCCGAGTGACTGATACGCAGTATTTT.

Only one count was recorded for this clone. The V gene is TRBV24-1, the J gene TRBJ2-1; TRBD2 is a possible D gene (5 bases). Germline V CDR1 and CDR2: KGHDR, SFDVKD. The CDR3 extends over 13 amino acids. V was trimmed by 5 bases and J by 7 bases, leaving 11 bases between them. The CDR3, as DNA: TGTGCCACCAGTGTTGGAGGTAATAATGAGCAGTTCTTC. It codes for CATSVGGNNEQFF.

This clone was counted a single time. V is TRBV28 and J is TRBJ1-4, with D maybe TRBD1 (6 bases). CDR1 MDHEN and CDR2 SYDVKM come from the germline V gene. V lost 5 bases and J lost 7, with 17 bases in between. The CDR3 contains 15 residues. CDR3 in DNA: TGTGCCAGCAGTCCCGACAAAATAGGGGGTGAAAAACTGTTTTTT. Translation gives CASSPDKIGGEKLFF.

The rearrangement uses TRBV30 and TRBJ2-5; D possibly corresponds to TRBD1 (6 bases). The CDR3 sequence is 16 residues long. CDR1 is GTSNPN and CDR2 is SVGIG in the germline V gene (reference sequence). V was shortened by 3 bases and J by 4 bases, with 21 bases between the two germline ends. CDR3 amino acids: CAWRGTGKRWSETQYF. CDR3 sequence (DNA): TGTGCCTGGAGGGGAACAGGGAAAAGGTGGTCAGAGACCCAGTACTTC. Full variable domain (rest looked up from reference TRBV30 and TRBJ2-5): SQTIHQWPATLVQPVGSPLSLECTVEGTSNPNLYWYRQAAGRGLQLLFYSVGIGQISSEVPQNLSASRPQDRQFILSSKKLLLSDSGFYLCAWRGTGKRWSETQYFGPGTRLLVL.

The chain combines TRBV28 with TRBJ1-3; maybe TRBD1 (5 bases). V was pared by 4 bases and J by 7 bases, with 14 bases between. Germline assignment: CDR1 MDHEN and CDR2 SYDVKM. The CDR3 length is 14 residues. CDR3 coding DNA: TGTGCCAGCAGTTCAGGGTGGGAAGGTAACACCATATATTTT. This translates into CASSSGWEGNTIYF.

The chain recombines TRBV7-2 with TRBJ2-7, with D hard to call. Germline V gene data show CDR1 as SGHTA and CDR2 as FQGNSA. The CDR3 has 13 residues. The V end lost 5 bases, the J end lost 0 bases, and 8 bases lay between the germline ends. CDR3 sequence reads: CASSSRNSYEQYF. The CDR3 nucleotides are TGTGCCAGCAGCAGCAGGAACTCCTACGAGCAGTACTTC. Full variable domain (outside the CDR3, taken from reference TRBV7-2 and TRBJ2-7): GAGVSQSPSNKVTEKGKDVELRCDPISGHTALYWYRQSLGQGLEFLIYFQGNSAPDKSGLPSDRFSAERTGGSVSTLTIQRTQQEDSAVYLCASSSRNSYEQYFGPGTRLTVT.

The chain couples TRBV28 to TRBJ2-7, with 8 bases identical to TRBD2. Germline loops: CDR1 MDHEN, CDR2 SYDVKM. Unmatched junction bases numbered 15, after V lost 4 bases and J lost 7 bases. The CDR3 has 16 amino acids. This CDR3 reads CASSYSSGGRTEEQYF. The CDR3 nucleotides are TGTGCCAGCAGTTATTCCTCGGGCGGGAGGACGGAAGAGCAGTACTTC.

This clone was seen a single time. The J gene is TRBJ1-1, the V gene TRBV7-9, with D unclear. The germline gives CDR1 SEHNR, CDR2 FQNEAQ (reference sequence). CDR3 size: 13 residues. The V end lost 5 bases, the J end lost 5 bases, and 12 bases lay between the germline ends. This CDR3 is CASSPGPGTEAFF. CDR3 sequence (DNA): TGTGCCAGCAGCCCGGGCCCGGGAACTGAAGCTTTCTTT.

The chain recombines TRBV9 with TRBJ2-7; D is perhaps TRBD2 (6 bases). The length of the CDR3 is 15 residues. V was cut by 1 base and J by 2 bases, with 13 bases left in between. Germline assignment: CDR1 SGDLS and CDR2 YYNGEE. The DNA for the CDR3 is TGTGCCAGCAGCGTAACCGGCGGGGATACCTACGAGCAGTACTTC. Translation: CASSVTGGDTYEQYF.

This chain links TRBV6-1 with TRBJ1-5; D is possibly TRBD1 (5 bases). Germline V CDR1 and CDR2: MNHNS, SASEGT. This CDR3 region has 12 residues. V was pared by 2 bases and J by 12 bases, with 11 bases between. In DNA, the CDR3 is TGTGCCAGCAGTGAAACCGGGGGGATCCAGCATTTT. Its translation: CASSETGGIQHF.

The rearrangement links TRBV2 to TRBJ2-7, with 7 bases fitting TRBD2. Germline CDR1 reads SNHLY; CDR2 reads FYNNEI. The CDR3 totals 15 residues. Trimming cost V 5 bases and J 0 bases; bases outside gene matches: 7. The CDR3 DNA reads TGTGCCAGCAGTTGGGCGGGGGTAGGCTCCTACGAGCAGTACTTC. Residues: CASSWAGVGSYEQYF.

The rearrangement links TRBV5-1 to TRBJ1-4, with TRBD1 matching over 7 bases. J gave up 6 bases and V 0 bases, and 5 bases lay outside the gene matches. Germline lookup yields CDR1 SGHRS and CDR2 YFSETQ. The CDR3 runs 15 residues. CDR3 bases: TGCGCCAGCAGCTTGGAGGGGGCCGGATATGAAAAACTGTTTTTT. The encoded protein is CASSLEGAGYEKLFF. The complete variable domain, with remaining parts taken from reference TRBV5-1 and TRBJ1-4, reads KAGVTQTPRYLIKTRGQQVTLSCSPISGHRSVSWYQQTPGQGLQFLFEYFSETQRNKGNFPGRFSGRQFSNSRSEMNVSTLELGDSALYLCASSLEGAGYEKLFFGSGTQLSVL.

The V call is TRBV28, the J call TRBJ1-4; 8 nucleotides align to TRBD1. The germline V gene encodes CDR1 MDHEN and CDR2 SYDVKM. The CDR3 sequence is 15 residues long. J gave up 2 bases and V 5 bases, and 4 bases lay outside the gene matches. CDR3 sequence reads: CASSPWTGTNEKLFF. The CDR3 bases are TGTGCCAGCAGTCCATGGACAGGGACTAATGAAAAACTGTTTTTT.

This CDR3 reads CASSFGGGAGTNNEQFF. CDR3 DNA: TGTGCCAGCAGCTTCGGAGGAGGGGCAGGGACTAATAATGAGCAGTTCTTC. The V gene is TRBV5-4, the J gene TRBJ2-1; 7 bases match TRBD2. After removal of 2 bases from V and 7 bases from J, the junction contained 15 bases not matched to a gene. The CDR3 runs to 17 residues. Germline V gene data show CDR1 as SGHNT and CDR2 as YYREEE (reference sequence). The full variable domain, rest sourced from reference TRBV5-4 and TRBJ2-1, is ETGVTQSPTHLIKTRGQQVTLRCSSQSGHNTVSWYQQALGQGPQFIFQYYREEENGRGNFPPRFSGLQFPNYSSELNVNALELDDSALYLCASSFGGGAGTNNEQFFGPGTRLTVL.

This clone came up once. The rearrangement joins TRBV2 to TRBJ2-3; 15 bases are a match to TRBD2. CDR3 size: 16 residues. Germline loops: CDR1 SNHLY, CDR2 FYNNEI. The trim removed 6 bases at V and 9 bases at J, leaving 10 bases unmatched. The CDR3 is CASRVGLAGGSGTQYF. The CDR3 DNA follows: TGTGCCAGCAGGGTGGGACTAGCGGGAGGTTCAGGAACGCAGTATTTT.

The J gene is TRBJ2-7, the V gene TRBV7-9; 9 bases match TRBD2. In germline, CDR1 is SEHNR, CDR2 FQNEAQ (reference sequence). The CDR3 is 15 amino acids. V lost 6 bases to trimming and J lost 7 bases; unmatched junction nucleotides: 13. The CDR3 here is CASSTVAGGPGEQYF. In DNA, the CDR3 is TGTGCCAGCAGTACTGTTGCGGGAGGGCCCGGGGAGCAGTACTTC.

The chain combines TRBV6-6 with TRBJ2-7, with D tentatively TRBD2 (6 bases). V dropped 6 bases and J dropped 7 bases, with 19 bases sitting between them. This CDR3 region has 14 residues. Germline values: CDR1 MNHNY, CDR2 SVGAGI (reference sequence). The DNA of the CDR3 is TGTGCCAGCAGCCCCTTGCGGGACCCGAGGGAGCAGTACTTC. Its translation is CASSPLRDPREQYF.

This clone was recorded once. The chain carries TRBV29-1 and TRBJ2-1, with D possibly matching TRBD1 (6 bases). This CDR3 comprises 15 residues. The ends were cut back, 3 bases at V and 10 bases at J, with 22 bases in the middle. Germline assignment: CDR1 SQVTM and CDR2 ANQGSEA. The CDR3 sequence: CSVEGALLPPSEQFF. The CDR3 DNA follows: TGCAGCGTTGAGGGGGCCTTGCTCCCCCCCAGCGAGCAGTTCTTC.

This clone was observed a single time. The J gene is TRBJ1-5, the V gene TRBV10-3; no clear D gene. The germline V gene encodes CDR1 ENHRY and CDR2 SYGVKD. The V gene lost 3 bases and the J gene lost 2 bases, with 8 bases spanning the gap. This CDR3 is built from 14 residues. The CDR3 nucleotides read TGTGCCATCAGTGAAGGAGCGGGCAATCAGCCCCAGCATTTT. Its protein product is CAISEGAGNQPQHF.

The J gene is TRBJ2-3, the V gene TRBV13, with no clear D. Germline CDR1 reads PRHDT; CDR2 reads FYEKMQ (reference sequence). The CDR3 runs to 13 residues. V dropped 3 bases and J dropped 1 base, with 5 bases sitting between them. This chain's CDR3 is CASSFGGTDTQYF. CDR3 DNA sequence: TGTGCCAGCAGCTTCGGTGGCACAGATACGCAGTATTTT.

The rearrangement links TRBV7-9 to TRBJ2-1; TRBD2 agrees at 8 bases. The CDR3 sequence is 14 residues long. V was clipped by 0 bases and J by 6 bases; unmatched bases: 1. The germline V gene encodes CDR1 SEHNR and CDR2 FQNEAQ (reference sequence). The CDR3 protein is CASSLAAGGNEQFF. For the CDR3, the DNA is TGTGCCAGCAGCTTAGCCGCGGGGGGCAATGAGCAGTTCTTC.

The J gene is TRBJ2-5, the V gene TRBV5-6, with D tentatively TRBD1 (6 bases). This CDR3 comprises 14 residues. Between the trimmed V and J ends, which lost 0 bases and 5 bases, there was a span of 11 bases. In germline, CDR1 is SGHDT, CDR2 YYEEEE. The DNA of the CDR3 is TGTGCCAGCAGCTTGGGATACAGGGAGGAGACCCAGTACTTC. This translates into CASSLGYREETQYF.

This sequence joins TRBV6-6 and TRBJ2-1; 15 bases map to TRBD2. From germline, CDR1 is MNHNY and CDR2 SVGAGI (reference sequence). The CDR3 has 14 residues. V lost 5 bases and J lost 10; bases outside the gene matches: 3. The CDR3 sequence is CASSGTSGRSEQFF. The CDR3 DNA follows: TGTGCCAGCAGTGGGACTAGCGGGAGGAGCGAGCAGTTCTTC.

J is TRBJ2-7 and V is TRBV9; no reliable D call. CDR3 length equals 13 residues. The V end lost 4 bases, the J end lost 5 bases, and 13 bases lay between the germline ends. Germline CDR1 reads SGDLS; CDR2 reads YYNGEE. The CDR3 loop reads CASSPPLENEQYF. CDR3 nucleotide sequence: TGTGCCAGCAGCCCCCCCTTAGAAAACGAGCAGTACTTC.

V is TRBV6-5 and J is TRBJ2-1; D might be TRBD1 (7 bases). This CDR3 contains 14 residues. Trimming took off 5 bases at V and 6 bases at J, with 14 bases between the two ends. Germline CDR1 is MNHEY and CDR2 is SVGAGI. The CDR3 loop is CASSPIQGGNEQFF. The CDR3 DNA sequence: TGTGCCAGCAGTCCCATCCAGGGGGGCAATGAGCAGTTCTTC.